This TCR beta chain was sequenced during a study of T cell repertoires in cytomegalovirus infection (dated by TCRdb to the late 2010s). Broadly, across the study: Because public TCR beta signatures pointed to carriage of CMV infection together with the matching HLA type, the HLA type of each donor mattered for the analysis. On the study overall, not on this receptor specifically: Carriers of CMV infection plus the relevant HLA type were discriminated by the cumulative frequency of public TCR beta family members in the study cohort and in an independent roughly 400-donor cohort. The ex vivo response was dominated by HLA-C-restricted CMV-specific TCR beta clonotypes, which also provided the single most frequent clonotype in two of eight donors.

This clonotype was picked up many times. There is no known antigen for this receptor. Base qualities are missing; no much larger clone stands one base away. This sample was sequenced with an Illumina HiSeq 1500. TCRdb trimmed public reads at Q25 via fastp, called clones via MiXCR and kept in-frame beta chains. Each CDR3 protein gets just one entry, which takes the most common genes and DNA from the rows behind it. In this sample the table shows roughly 130,000 distinct CDR3 sequences, 24% of which occur a single time. The top ten clonotypes cover 34% of the sample. According to the germline V gene, CDR1 reads SGHTA and CDR2 reads FQGNSA. V loses 6 bases, J loses 5 bases, and the germline ends lie 7 bases apart. The CDR3 contains 11 residues, cysteine and phenylalanine counted. Solely the CDR3 DNA is kept, with 33 bases framed from the first base.

The TCR originated in a human donor in good health (CMV status not recorded). Some clones in this sample may be carry-over from other donors' samples. Sequenced: PBMCs, sequenced either directly or after in vitro stimulation (not recorded which). The rearranged chain carries TRBV7-2 and TRBJ2-5; there is no confident call for the D gene. The nucleotide sequence reads TGTGCCAGCAGTGCCAGGGAGACCCAGTACTTC. The translation is CASSARETQYF.